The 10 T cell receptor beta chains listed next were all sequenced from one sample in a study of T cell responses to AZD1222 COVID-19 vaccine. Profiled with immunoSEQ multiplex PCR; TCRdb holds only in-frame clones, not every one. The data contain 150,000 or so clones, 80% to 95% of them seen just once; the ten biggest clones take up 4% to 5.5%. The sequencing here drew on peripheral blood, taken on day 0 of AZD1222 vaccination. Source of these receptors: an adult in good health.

The CDR3 protein is CASSDSQGLGTGELFF. DNA of the CDR3: TGTGCCAGCAGTGACTCGCAGGGGCTAGGCACCGGGGAGCTGTTTTTT. The chain links TRBV6-4 to TRBJ2-2, with a weak D call TRBD1 (6 bases). The germline V and J ends were trimmed by 0 bases and 4 bases, with 12 bases remaining between them. The CDR3 consists of 16 residues. The V gene's germline CDR1 is MRHNA and CDR2 SNTAGT.

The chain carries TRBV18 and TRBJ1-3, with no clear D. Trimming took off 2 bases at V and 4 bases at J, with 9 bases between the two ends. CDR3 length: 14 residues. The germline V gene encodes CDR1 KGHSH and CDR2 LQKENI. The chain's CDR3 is CASSPNSDGNTIYF. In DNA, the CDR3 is TGTGCCAGCTCACCAAACTCGGACGGAAACACCATATATTTT.

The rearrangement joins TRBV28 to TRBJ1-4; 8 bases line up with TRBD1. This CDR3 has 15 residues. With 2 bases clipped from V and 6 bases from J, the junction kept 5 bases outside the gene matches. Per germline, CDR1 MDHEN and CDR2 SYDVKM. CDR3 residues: CASSLDPDRDEKLFF. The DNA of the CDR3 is TGTGCCAGCAGTTTAGATCCGGACAGGGATGAAAAACTGTTTTTT. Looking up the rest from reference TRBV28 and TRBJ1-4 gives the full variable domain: DVKVTQSSRYLVKRTGEKVFLECVQDMDHENMFWYRQDPGLGLRLIYFSYDVKMKEKGDIPEGYSVSREKKERFSLILESASTNQTSMYLCASSLDPDRDEKLFFGSGTQLSVL.

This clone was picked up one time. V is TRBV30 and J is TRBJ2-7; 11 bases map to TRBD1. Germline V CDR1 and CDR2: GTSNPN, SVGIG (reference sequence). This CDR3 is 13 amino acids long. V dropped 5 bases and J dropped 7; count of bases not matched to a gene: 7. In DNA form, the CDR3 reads TGTGCCTGGTTGCCGGACAGGGGGCGTGAGCAGTACTTC. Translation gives CAWLPDRGREQYF.

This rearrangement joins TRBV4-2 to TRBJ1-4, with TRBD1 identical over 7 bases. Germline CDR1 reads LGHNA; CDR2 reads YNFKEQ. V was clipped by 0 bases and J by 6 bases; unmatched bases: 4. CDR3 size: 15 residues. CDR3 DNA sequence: TGTGCCAGCAGCCAAGACAGGACAGGCGATGAAAAACTGTTTTTT. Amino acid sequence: CASSQDRTGDEKLFF.

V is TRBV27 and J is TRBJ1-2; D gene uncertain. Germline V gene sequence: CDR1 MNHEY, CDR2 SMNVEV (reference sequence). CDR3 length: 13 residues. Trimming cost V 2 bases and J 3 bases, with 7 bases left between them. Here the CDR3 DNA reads TGTGCCAGCAGTTTACGCAGATACTATGGCTACACCTTC. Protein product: CASSLRRYYGYTF.

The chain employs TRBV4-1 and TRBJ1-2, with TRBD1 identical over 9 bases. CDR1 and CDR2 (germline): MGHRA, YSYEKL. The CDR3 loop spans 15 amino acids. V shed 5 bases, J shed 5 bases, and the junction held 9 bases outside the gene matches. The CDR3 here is CASSGRDREGYGYTF. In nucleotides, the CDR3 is TGCGCCAGCAGCGGCCGGGACAGGGAAGGGTATGGCTACACCTTC.

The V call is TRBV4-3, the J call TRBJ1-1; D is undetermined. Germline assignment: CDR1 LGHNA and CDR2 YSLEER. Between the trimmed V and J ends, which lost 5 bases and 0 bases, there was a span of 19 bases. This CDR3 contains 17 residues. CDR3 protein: CASSIIKLEALNTEAFF. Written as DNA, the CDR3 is TGCGCCAGCAGCATTATCAAATTGGAGGCCTTGAACACTGAAGCTTTCTTT.

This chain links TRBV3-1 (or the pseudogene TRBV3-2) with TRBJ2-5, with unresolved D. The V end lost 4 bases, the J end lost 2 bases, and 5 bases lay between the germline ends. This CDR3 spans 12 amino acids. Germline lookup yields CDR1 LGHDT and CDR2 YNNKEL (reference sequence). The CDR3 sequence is CASSRGQETQYF. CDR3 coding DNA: TGTGCCAGCAGCCGTGGACAAGAGACCCAGTACTTC.

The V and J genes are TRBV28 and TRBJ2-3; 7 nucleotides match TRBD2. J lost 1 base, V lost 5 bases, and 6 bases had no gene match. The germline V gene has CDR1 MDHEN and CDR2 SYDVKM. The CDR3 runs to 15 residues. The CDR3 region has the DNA TGTGCCAGCAGTCCGGGCGGGAGTGGCACAGATACGCAGTATTTT. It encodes CASSPGGSGTDTQYF. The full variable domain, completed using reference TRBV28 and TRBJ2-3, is DVKVTQSSRYLVKRTGEKVFLECVQDMDHENMFWYRQDPGLGLRLIYFSYDVKMKEKGDIPEGYSVSREKKERFSLILESASTNQTSMYLCASSPGGSGTDTQYFGPGTRLTVL.